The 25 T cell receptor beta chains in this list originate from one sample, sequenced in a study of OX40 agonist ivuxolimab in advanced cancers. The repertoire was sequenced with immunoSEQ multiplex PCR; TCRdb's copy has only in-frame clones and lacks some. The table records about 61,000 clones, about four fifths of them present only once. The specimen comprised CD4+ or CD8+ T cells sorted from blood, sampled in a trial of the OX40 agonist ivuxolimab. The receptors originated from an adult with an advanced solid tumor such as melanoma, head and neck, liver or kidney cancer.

The CDR3 spells CASSQATYEQYF. As DNA, the CDR3 is TGTGCCAGCAGTCAGGCCACCTACGAGCAGTACTTC. This chain uses TRBV28 with TRBJ2-7; no firm D call. This CDR3 contains 12 residues. Between the trimmed V and J ends, which lost 5 bases and 2 bases, there was a span of 7 bases. Germline V CDR1 and CDR2: MDHEN, SYDVKM.

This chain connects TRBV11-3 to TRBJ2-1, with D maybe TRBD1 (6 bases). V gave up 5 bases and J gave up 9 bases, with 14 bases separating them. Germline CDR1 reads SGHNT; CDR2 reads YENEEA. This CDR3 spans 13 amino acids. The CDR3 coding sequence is TGTGCCAGCAGCCCCTCTAGCAGGGGTGAGCAGTTCTTC. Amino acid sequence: CASSPSSRGEQFF.

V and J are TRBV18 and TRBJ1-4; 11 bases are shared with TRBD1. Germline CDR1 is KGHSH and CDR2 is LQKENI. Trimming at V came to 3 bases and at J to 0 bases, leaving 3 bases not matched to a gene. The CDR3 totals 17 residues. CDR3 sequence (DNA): TGTGCCAGCTCACCGGGACAGGGGGGTGCAACTAATGAAAAACTGTTTTTT. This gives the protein CASSPGQGGATNEKLFF. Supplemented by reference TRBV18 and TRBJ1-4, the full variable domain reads NAGVMQNPRHLVRRRGQEARLRCSPMKGHSHVYWYRQLPEEGLKFMVYLQKENIIDESGMPKERFSAEFPKEGPSILRIQQVVRGDSAAYFCASSPGQGGATNEKLFFGSGTQLSVL.

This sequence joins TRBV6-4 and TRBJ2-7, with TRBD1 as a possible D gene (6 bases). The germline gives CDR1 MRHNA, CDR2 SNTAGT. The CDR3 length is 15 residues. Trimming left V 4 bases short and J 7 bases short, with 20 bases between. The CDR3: CASSGSGTSGEEQYF. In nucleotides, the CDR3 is TGTGCCAGCAGTGGCTCCGGGACATCGGGTGAAGAGCAGTACTTC.

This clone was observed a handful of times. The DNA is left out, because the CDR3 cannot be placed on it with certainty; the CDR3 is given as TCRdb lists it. CDR3 amino acids: CASSQDWGQGAEYF. This chain joins TRBV4-3 and TRBJ2-7; the table gives TRBD1 as D, unverified against the DNA. Germline lookup yields CDR1 LGHNA and CDR2 YSLEER. The CDR3 extends over 14 residues, inclusive of both ends.

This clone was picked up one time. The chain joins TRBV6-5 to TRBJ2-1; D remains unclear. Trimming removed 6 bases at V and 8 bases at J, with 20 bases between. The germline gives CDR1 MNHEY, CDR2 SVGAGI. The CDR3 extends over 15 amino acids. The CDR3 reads CASRAIGMGMDEQFF. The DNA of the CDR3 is TGTGCCAGCAGAGCTATCGGCATGGGTATGGATGAGCAGTTCTTC.

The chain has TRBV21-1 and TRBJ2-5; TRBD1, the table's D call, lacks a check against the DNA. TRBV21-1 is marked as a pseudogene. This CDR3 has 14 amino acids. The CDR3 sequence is CASSRAGGGETQYF. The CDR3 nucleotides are TGTGCCAGCAGCCGCGCAGGGGGCGGTGAGACCCAGTACTTC.

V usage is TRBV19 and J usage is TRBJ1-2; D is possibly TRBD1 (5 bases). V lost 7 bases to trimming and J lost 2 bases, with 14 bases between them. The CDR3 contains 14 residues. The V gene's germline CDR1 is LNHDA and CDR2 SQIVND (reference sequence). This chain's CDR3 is CASIPTDRNYGYTF. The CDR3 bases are TGTGCCAGTATTCCGACAGACCGAAACTATGGCTACACCTTC.

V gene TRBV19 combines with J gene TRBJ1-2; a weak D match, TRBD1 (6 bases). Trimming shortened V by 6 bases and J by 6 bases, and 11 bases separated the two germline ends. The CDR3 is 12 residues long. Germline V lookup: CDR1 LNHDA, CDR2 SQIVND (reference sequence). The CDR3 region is CASRSQGDGYTF. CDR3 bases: TGTGCCAGTAGGTCACAGGGAGATGGCTACACCTTC.

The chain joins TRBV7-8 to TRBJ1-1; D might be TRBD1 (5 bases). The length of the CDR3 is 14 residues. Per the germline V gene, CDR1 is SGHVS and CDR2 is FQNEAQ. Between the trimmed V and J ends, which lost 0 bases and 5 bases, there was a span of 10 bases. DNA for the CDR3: TGTGCCAGCAGCTTAGCTTTCGGGGGAACTGAAGCTTTCTTT. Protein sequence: CASSLAFGGTEAFF. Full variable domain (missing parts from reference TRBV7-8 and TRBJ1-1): GAGVSQSPRYKVAKRGQDVALRCDPISGHVSLFWYQQALGQGPEFLTYFQNEAQLDKSGLPSDRFFAERPEGSVSTLKIQRTQQEDSAVYLCASSLAFGGTEAFFGQGTRLTVV.

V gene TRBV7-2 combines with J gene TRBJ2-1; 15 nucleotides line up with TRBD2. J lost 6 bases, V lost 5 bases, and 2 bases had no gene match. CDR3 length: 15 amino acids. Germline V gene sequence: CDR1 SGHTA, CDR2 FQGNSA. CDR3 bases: TGTGCCAGCAGCCGGACTAGCGGGGGGGCCAATGAGCAGTTCTTC. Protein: CASSRTSGGANEQFF.

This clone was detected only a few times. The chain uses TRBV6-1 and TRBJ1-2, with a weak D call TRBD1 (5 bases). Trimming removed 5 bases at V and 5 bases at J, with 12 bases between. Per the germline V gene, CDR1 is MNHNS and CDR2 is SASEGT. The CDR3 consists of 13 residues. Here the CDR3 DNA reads TGTGCCAGCAGTTTAATAGGGGTTTATGGCTACACCTTC. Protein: CASSLIGVYGYTF.

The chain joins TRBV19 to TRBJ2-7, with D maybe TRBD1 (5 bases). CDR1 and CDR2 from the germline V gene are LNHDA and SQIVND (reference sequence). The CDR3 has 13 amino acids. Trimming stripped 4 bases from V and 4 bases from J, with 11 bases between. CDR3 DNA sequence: TGTGCCAGTAGTAAAGACAGCCTTTACGAGCAGTACTTC. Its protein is CASSKDSLYEQYF.

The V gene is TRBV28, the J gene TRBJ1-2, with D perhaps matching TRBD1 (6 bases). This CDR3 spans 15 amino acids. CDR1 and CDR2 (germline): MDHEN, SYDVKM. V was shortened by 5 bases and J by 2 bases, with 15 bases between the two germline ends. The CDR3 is CASSPATGVNYGYTF. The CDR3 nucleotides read TGTGCCAGCAGTCCGGCGACAGGTGTGAACTATGGCTACACCTTC.

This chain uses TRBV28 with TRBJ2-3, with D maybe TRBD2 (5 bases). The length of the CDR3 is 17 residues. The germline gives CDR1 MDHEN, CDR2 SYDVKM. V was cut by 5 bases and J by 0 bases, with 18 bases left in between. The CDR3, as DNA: TGTGCCAGCAGTCCCGGCGGGCTTCCCTCTAGCACAGATACGCAGTATTTT. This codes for CASSPGGLPSSTDTQYF.

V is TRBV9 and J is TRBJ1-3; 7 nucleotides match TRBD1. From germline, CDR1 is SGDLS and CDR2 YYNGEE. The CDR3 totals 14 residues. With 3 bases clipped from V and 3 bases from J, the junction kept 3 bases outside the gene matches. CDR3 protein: CASSGTGVGNTIYF. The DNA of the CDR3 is TGTGCCAGCAGCGGAACAGGGGTTGGAAACACCATATATTTT.

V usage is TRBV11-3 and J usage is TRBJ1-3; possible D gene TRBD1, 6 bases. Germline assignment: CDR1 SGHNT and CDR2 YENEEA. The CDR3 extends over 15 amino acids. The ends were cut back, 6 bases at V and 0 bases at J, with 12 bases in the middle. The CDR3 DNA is TGTGCCAGCAGAAGTGGGGGGGCCTCTGGAAACACCATATATTTT. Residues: CASRSGGASGNTIYF.

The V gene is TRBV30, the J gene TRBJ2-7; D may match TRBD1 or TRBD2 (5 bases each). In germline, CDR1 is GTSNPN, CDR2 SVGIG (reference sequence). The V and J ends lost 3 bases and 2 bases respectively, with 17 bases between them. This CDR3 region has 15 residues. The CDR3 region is CAWSRQTDYTYEQYF. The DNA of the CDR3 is TGTGCCTGGAGCCGACAGACCGACTATACCTACGAGCAGTACTTC.

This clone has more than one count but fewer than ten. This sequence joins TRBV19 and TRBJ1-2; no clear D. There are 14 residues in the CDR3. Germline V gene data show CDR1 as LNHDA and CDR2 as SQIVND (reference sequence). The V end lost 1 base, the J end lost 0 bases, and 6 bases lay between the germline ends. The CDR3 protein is CASSIVGSNYGYTF. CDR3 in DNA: TGTGCCAGTAGTATAGTCGGCTCTAACTATGGCTACACCTTC.

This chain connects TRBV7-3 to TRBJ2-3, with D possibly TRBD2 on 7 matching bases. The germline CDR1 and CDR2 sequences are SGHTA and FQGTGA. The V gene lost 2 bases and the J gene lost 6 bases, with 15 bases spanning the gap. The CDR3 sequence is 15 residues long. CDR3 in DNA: TGTGCCAGCAGCTTATACGGGGGGCCCGCCGATACGCAGTATTTT. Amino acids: CASSLYGGPADTQYF.

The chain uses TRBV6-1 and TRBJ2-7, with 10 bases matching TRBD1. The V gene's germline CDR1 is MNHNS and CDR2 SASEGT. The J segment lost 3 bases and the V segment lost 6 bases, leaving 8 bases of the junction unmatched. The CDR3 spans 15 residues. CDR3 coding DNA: TGTGCCAGCAGCTCGCGGGACAGGGGCATCTACGAGCAGTACTTC. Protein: CASSSRDRGIYEQYF.

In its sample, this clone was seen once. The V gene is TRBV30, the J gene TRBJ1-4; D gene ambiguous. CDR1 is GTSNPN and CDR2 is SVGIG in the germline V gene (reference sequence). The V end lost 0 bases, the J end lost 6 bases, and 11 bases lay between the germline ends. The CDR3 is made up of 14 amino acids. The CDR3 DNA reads TGTGCCTGGAGTGTCGGATCCTCCGATGAAAAACTGTTTTTT. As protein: CAWSVGSSDEKLFF.

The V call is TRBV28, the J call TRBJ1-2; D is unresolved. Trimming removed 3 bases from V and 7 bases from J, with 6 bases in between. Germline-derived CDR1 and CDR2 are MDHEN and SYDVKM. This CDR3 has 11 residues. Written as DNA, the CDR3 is TGTGCCAGCAGTTTTACAAGTGGCTACACCTTC. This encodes CASSFTSGYTF.

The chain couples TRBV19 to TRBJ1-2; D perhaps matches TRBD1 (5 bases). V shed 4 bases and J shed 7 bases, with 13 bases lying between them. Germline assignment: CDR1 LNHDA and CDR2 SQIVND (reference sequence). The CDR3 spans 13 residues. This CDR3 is CASSNGGSGGYTF. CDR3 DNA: TGTGCCAGTAGTAATGGGGGGTCCGGTGGCTACACCTTC.

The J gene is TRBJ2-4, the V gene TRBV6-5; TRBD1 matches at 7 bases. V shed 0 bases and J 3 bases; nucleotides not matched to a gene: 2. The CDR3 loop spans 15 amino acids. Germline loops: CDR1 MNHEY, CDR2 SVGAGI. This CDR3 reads CASSYSGQLKNIQYF. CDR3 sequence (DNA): TGTGCCAGCAGTTACTCGGGACAGCTCAAAAACATTCAGTACTTC.